This is a list of T cell receptor beta chains from one sample in a study of shared clonotypes between healthy human individuals. The table came from immunoSEQ multiplex PCR; TCRdb's copy has only in-frame clones and leaves some out. The sample has roughly 2.1 million clones, about 92% seen once; the top ten hold about 1.5%. The sequenced sample was naive CD8+ T cells from PBMCs. The source is a man aged 18 to 29 in good health. Some clones in this sample may be carry-over from other donors' samples. CDR3s leave out the opening cysteine and the closing phenylalanine or tryptophan. Each record gives: J gene, V gene, CDR3 protein.

TRBJ2-1 | TRBV7-9 | ATEGGGPHNEQF
TRBJ2-1 | TRBV9 | ASSGGGTGIEDEQF
TRBJ2-7 | TRBV11-2 | ASSSEGHEQY
TRBJ2-4 | TRBV2 | ASSGEGGNIQY
TRBJ2-6 | TRBV7-3 | ASSLTGASGANVLT
TRBJ1-1 | TRBV28 | ASSLWDTEAF
TRBJ2-7 | TRBV14 | ASSQGPSGPYEQY
TRBJ2-7 | TRBV11-1 | ASSPAGGINYEQY
TRBJ2-3 | TRBV13 | ASSFSILQDSRDTQY
TRBJ1-2 | TRBV28 | ASSLFRTAHYYGYT
TRBJ1-3 | TRBV4-3 | ASSQDLQGLGNTIY
TRBJ2-7 | TRBV27 | ASSEGHTYEQY
TRBJ2-1 | TRBV2 | AKGGLASYNEQF
TRBJ2-7 | TRBV10-3 | AISVTSGRPPLSYEQY
TRBJ2-7 | TRBV27 | ASSLMGTGLSEQY
TRBJ2-5 | TRBV28 | ASSPAKGTLQETQY
TRBJ2-3 | TRBV7-9 | ASSFPIDTQY
TRBJ2-5 | TRBV25-1 | ASSVPGEQETQY
TRBJ1-1 | TRBV7-9 | ASSSGNMNTEAF
TRBJ2-1 | TRBV27 | ASSSRTSGTLTVYEQF
TRBJ2-7 | TRBV7-2 | ASSWGTSYEQY
TRBJ1-2 | TRBV6-1 | ASSEPRGAVSGYT
TRBJ2-3 | TRBV7-9 | ASSSGLAGSLDTQY
TRBJ1-1 | TRBV5-1 | ASSHGEVTEAF
TRBJ2-5 | TRBV11-1 | ASSLVLGEKTQY
TRBJ1-5 | TRBV5-6 | ASSFDRDQPQH
TRBJ2-7 | TRBV2 | ASSAGQRSYEQY
TRBJ2-5 | TRBV7-3 | ASSITGTSGETQY
TRBJ1-1 | TRBV19 | ASSADRANTEAF
TRBJ1-5 | TRBV6-1 | ASSEAWGQGPSGQH
TRBJ2-7 | TRBV6-5 | ASSEFYEQY
TRBJ2-1 | TRBV7-9 | ASSLAASGMF
TRBJ2-1 | TRBV15 | ATSPGLADYNEQF
TRBJ2-1 | TRBV11-2 | ASSLERGSYNEQF
TRBJ1-2 | TRBV6-1 | ASKDRGPNYGYT
TRBJ2-7 | TRBV5-1 | ASSPAGQGYHEQY
TRBJ1-1 | TRBV7-9 | ASSPRGRTEAF
TRBJ2-7 | TRBV5-1 | ASSLAVGQGYEQY
TRBJ2-7 | TRBV9 | ASGQGDEQY